The T cell receptor (beta chain) described here comes from a study of T cell responses to AZD1222 COVID-19 vaccine. The protocol was immunoSEQ multiplex PCR, while the TCRdb copy is restricted to in-frame clones and leaves out a portion. The table lists approximately 100,000 clones, roughly 91% of them singletons. The germline V gene has CDR1 SGHNT and CDR2 YYREEE (reference sequence). Unmatched junction bases numbered 8, after V lost 4 bases and J lost 6 bases. The CDR3 runs 15 residues. The specimen was peripheral blood, collected on day 0 of AZD1222 vaccination. V and J are TRBV5-4 and TRBJ1-4; TRBD1 agrees at 8 bases. The sequence was obtained from an adult in good health. The DNA of the CDR3 is TGTGCCAGCAGCCCCGGACAGGGCTTGGATGAAAAACTGTTTTTT. Protein: CASSPGQGLDEKLFF.